This T cell receptor beta chain was recovered during a study of T cell repertoires in cytomegalovirus infection. Broader study findings: Identification of carriers of CMV plus the relevant HLA was performed using cumulative public TCR beta family frequency. CMV-specific TCR beta clonotypes restricted by HLA-C dominated the ex vivo response.

This clonotype was counted only a few times. Its specificity is unknown. TCRdb passed the reads through MiXCR, listing each CDR3 protein once. The data contain roughly 140,000 distinct CDR3 sequences, around 20% of them seen just once; the ten biggest clones take up approximately 11%. V dropped 8 bases and J dropped 2; count of bases not matched to a gene: 5. The CDR3 totals 13 residues. Per the germline V gene, CDR1 is MNHEY and CDR2 is SVGAGI. The chain joins TRBV6-5 to TRBJ2-7; 8 bases agree with TRBD1. This TCR came from a human donor in good health (CMV status not recorded). Some clones in this sample may be carry-over from other donors' samples. The sample taken for sequencing was PBMCs. The CDR3 region is CASGRGLAYEQYF. DNA of the CDR3: TGTGCCAGCGGCAGGGGGCTAGCCTACGAGCAGTACTTC.